A single sample is the source of the 22 T cell receptor beta chains below, sequenced in a study of blood T cell repertoires in COVID-19. The method was immunoSEQ multiplex PCR; TCRdb's version includes in-frame clones alone and lacks a portion of them. This table has approximately 300,000 clones, about nine tenths appearing once. Sample: PBMCs or T cells enriched from blood (not recorded which). Receptors originate from a man aged 25-45 years who had recovered from COVID-19.

The V call is TRBV2, the J call TRBJ1-5; a possible D gene is TRBD1 (5 bases). This CDR3 has 15 amino acids. Trimming removed 5 bases from V and 1 base from J, with 12 bases in between. The germline V gene encodes CDR1 SNHLY and CDR2 FYNNEI. The CDR3 bases are TGTGCCAGCAGTTCAGGGTCGGACAGCAATCAGCCCCAGCATTTT. Encoded protein: CASSSGSDSNQPQHF.

This chain uses TRBV6-5 with TRBJ2-3; 8 positions agree with TRBD2. Germline CDR1 is MNHEY and CDR2 is SVGAGI. This CDR3 is built from 14 residues. The V segment lost 5 bases and the J segment 0 bases; nucleotides outside the gene matches: 1. For the CDR3, the DNA is TGTGCCAGCAGTACGGGGGGGAGCACAGATACGCAGTATTTT. This gives the protein CASSTGGSTDTQYF.

This clone appeared once. The rearrangement joins TRBV14 to TRBJ2-3; no definite D call. This CDR3 region has 17 residues. Looked up from germline, CDR1 is SGHDN and CDR2 is FVKESK. The V end was cut by 2 bases, the J end by 1 base, with 16 bases between. The CDR3 region has the DNA TGTGCCAGCAGCCAACCGAAATCAGGTGCCCGCACAGATACGCAGTATTTT. The encoded protein is CASSQPKSGARTDTQYF. Together with reference TRBV14 and TRBJ2-3, the CDR3 gives the full variable domain: EAGVTQFPSHSVIEKGQTVTLRCDPISGHDNLYWYRRVMGKEIKFLLHFVKESKQDESGMPNNRFLAERTGGTYSTLKVQPAELEDSGVYFCASSQPKSGARTDTQYFGPGTRLTVL.

A note on this clone: The same CDR3 also results from other DNA sequences found in this sample. The genes are TRBV2 and TRBJ1-1; D is ambiguous. V was clipped by 3 bases and J by 0 bases, with 5 bases between them. Germline V gene sequence: CDR1 SNHLY, CDR2 FYNNEI. The CDR3 covers 13 residues. The CDR3 DNA follows: TGTGCCAGCAGTGAGGGAGTGAACACTGAAGCTTTCTTT. This sequence encodes CASSEGVNTEAFF.

The rearrangement joins TRBV11-3 to TRBJ1-1, with 10 positions matching TRBD1. The germline V gene has CDR1 SGHNT and CDR2 YENEEA. Unmatched junction bases numbered 2, after V lost 7 bases and J lost 3 bases. The CDR3 length is 13 residues. The CDR3 sequence is CASKGQGYTEAFF. The DNA for the CDR3 is TGTGCCAGCAAGGGACAGGGGTACACTGAAGCTTTCTTT.

In regard to this clone: This CDR3 is also generated by other DNA sequences in the sample. The rearrangement uses TRBV30 and TRBJ1-2; no clear D. Germline V gene lookup returns CDR1 GTSNPN and CDR2 SVGIG (reference sequence). The CDR3 is 13 residues long. Trimming took 0 bases from V and 2 from J, leaving 7 bases between them. CDR3 DNA sequence: TGTGCCTGGAGTGTAAGAGGGAACTATGGCTACACCTTC. Protein sequence: CAWSVRGNYGYTF.

The chain is built from TRBV7-9 and TRBJ2-1; 10 bases align to TRBD2. This CDR3 contains 16 residues. Germline values: CDR1 SEHNR, CDR2 FQNEAQ (reference sequence). V lost 4 bases to trimming and J lost 5 bases; unmatched junction nucleotides: 8. CDR3 loop: CASSSSGGRDDNEQFF. In DNA form, the CDR3 reads TGTGCCAGCAGCTCTAGCGGGGGACGCGACGACAATGAGCAGTTCTTC.

This rearrangement joins TRBV3-1 (or the pseudogene TRBV3-2) to TRBJ2-5; D possibly corresponds to TRBD1 (5 bases). Trimming removed 6 bases from V and 14 bases from J, with 19 bases in between. CDR3 size: 12 residues. In germline, CDR1 is LGHDT, CDR2 YNNKEL (reference sequence). The CDR3 DNA follows: TGTGCCAGCAGACCCAAGACAGCGACAGTCTACTTC. Translating it yields CASRPKTATVYF.

This clone occurred once. The J gene is TRBJ1-1, the V gene TRBV27, with D tentatively TRBD1 (5 bases). The CDR3 totals 14 residues. Germline V lookup: CDR1 MNHEY, CDR2 SMNVEV (reference sequence). V lost 8 bases to trimming and J lost 0 bases, with 13 bases between them. The CDR3: CASRSQGVNTEAFF. The CDR3 DNA follows: TGTGCCAGCCGCTCCCAGGGTGTGAACACTGAAGCTTTCTTT.

This chain connects TRBV2 to TRBJ1-5; D gene ambiguous. The CDR3 extends over 14 amino acids. The V and J ends lost 3 bases and 1 base respectively, with 7 bases between them. The germline gives CDR1 SNHLY, CDR2 FYNNEI. The CDR3 reads CASSEVRSNQPQHF. Written as DNA, the CDR3 is TGTGCCAGCAGTGAGGTCAGGAGCAATCAGCCCCAGCATTTT.

The chain employs TRBV3-1 (or the pseudogene TRBV3-2) and TRBJ2-7; 8 bases align to TRBD1. The CDR3 consists of 12 residues. Germline V gives CDR1 LGHDT, CDR2 YNNKEL (reference sequence). V gave up 4 bases and J gave up 8 bases; unmatched junction bases: 4. The CDR3 protein is CASSLGQGQQYF. CDR3 sequence (DNA): TGTGCCAGCAGCCTCGGACAGGGCCAGCAGTACTTC.

The rearrangement links TRBV27 to TRBJ2-1, with TRBD1 matching over 8 bases. Trimming removed 5 bases from V and 6 bases from J; junction bases left unmatched: 15. There are 17 residues in the CDR3. From germline, CDR1 is MNHEY and CDR2 SMNVEV (reference sequence). Written as DNA, the CDR3 is TGTGCCAGCAGTACCCACGGACAGGGAAGACGAGGCAATGAGCAGTTCTTC. Its translation is CASSTHGQGRRGNEQFF.

The rearrangement links TRBV7-2 to TRBJ2-7, with D perhaps TRBD1 (5 bases). Trimming took off 1 base at V and 2 bases at J, with 9 bases between the two ends. The germline V gene encodes CDR1 SGHTA and CDR2 FQGNSA. The CDR3 is 14 amino acids. Written as DNA, the CDR3 is TGTGCCAGCAGCTTAGAGGGGTCCCCCTACGAGCAGTACTTC. Translating gives CASSLEGSPYEQYF.

This chain uses TRBV7-2 with TRBJ1-4; TRBD1 aligns across 7 bases. The V and J ends lost 5 bases and 5 bases, in that order; junction bases with no gene match: 5. Per germline, CDR1 SGHTA and CDR2 FQGNSA. This CDR3 region has 14 residues. The CDR3 sequence: CASSAGGPNEKLFF. Here the CDR3 DNA reads TGTGCCAGCAGCGCAGGGGGTCCAAATGAAAAACTGTTTTTT.

This clone was observed a few times. J is TRBJ2-2 and V is TRBV5-5; D is ambiguous. V shed 0 bases and J shed 6 bases, with 15 bases lying between them. Germline loops: CDR1 SGHKS, CDR2 YYEKEE (reference sequence). This CDR3 comprises 16 residues. CDR3 in DNA: TGTGCCAGCAGCTTGGATCCAAATGCGTACGCCGGGGAGCTGTTTTTT. This sequence encodes CASSLDPNAYAGELFF.

The genes are TRBV27 and TRBJ1-1; no reliable D call. The CDR3 consists of 15 residues. V lost 3 bases and J 10 bases, leaving 21 bases between the germline ends. Germline assignment: CDR1 MNHEY and CDR2 SMNVEV (reference sequence). The CDR3 nucleotides are TGTGCCAGCAGTTTTAGCGGATCTCCAAGATCAGTAGCTTTCTTT. Translation: CASSFSGSPRSVAFF.

V usage is TRBV4-1 and J usage is TRBJ2-7; the match to TRBD1 covers 9 bases. Germline V gives CDR1 MGHRA, CDR2 YSYEKL. The J segment lost 6 bases and the V segment lost 4 bases, leaving 13 bases of the junction unmatched. This CDR3 is 16 amino acids long. This chain's CDR3 is CASSRTYQSQGAEQYF. CDR3 coding DNA: TGCGCCAGCAGCCGGACTTACCAATCACAGGGGGCCGAGCAGTACTTC.

J is TRBJ2-5 and V is TRBV18; 8 nucleotides align to TRBD1. This CDR3 is built from 14 residues. Trimming removed 6 bases from V and 3 bases from J; junction bases left unmatched: 6. CDR1 and CDR2 (germline): KGHSH, LQKENI. Here the CDR3 reads CASSRGQVKETQYF. The CDR3 DNA sequence: TGTGCCAGCTCGCGGGGACAGGTCAAAGAGACCCAGTACTTC.

This clone showed up just once. V and J are TRBV7-9 and TRBJ1-3; perhaps TRBD1 as D (6 bases). Per the germline V gene, CDR1 is SEHNR and CDR2 is FQNEAQ (reference sequence). This CDR3 comprises 15 residues. Trimming removed 0 bases from V and 7 bases from J, with 13 bases in between. CDR3 region: CASSLANRDQNTIYF. In nucleotides, the CDR3 is TGTGCCAGCAGCTTAGCGAACAGGGATCAGAACACCATATATTTT. Filled out from reference TRBV7-9 and TRBJ1-3, the complete variable domain reads DTGVSQNPRHKITKRGQNVTFRCDPISEHNRLYWYRQTLGQGPEFLTYFQNEAQLEKSRLLSDRFSAERPKGSFSTLEIQRTEQGDSAMYLCASSLANRDQNTIYFGEGSWLTVV.

The chain combines TRBV3-1 (or the pseudogene TRBV3-2) with TRBJ2-5; 11 bases agree with TRBD2. The CDR3 is 16 amino acids. V trimming: 6 bases; J trimming: 1 base; junction bases outside the gene matches: 7. The germline CDR1 and CDR2 sequences are LGHDT and YNNKEL (reference sequence). The CDR3 DNA follows: TGTGCCAGCAGGAGGGGACTAGCGGATATCCAAGAGACCCAGTACTTC. Translating it yields CASRRGLADIQETQYF.

V and J are TRBV2 and TRBJ2-1, with 11 nucleotides matching TRBD1. The germline CDR1 and CDR2 sequences are SNHLY and FYNNEI. J gave up 4 bases and V 8 bases, and 13 bases lay outside the gene matches. The CDR3 covers 17 residues. CDR3 in amino acids: CASGHIGQGANYNEQFF. For the CDR3, the DNA is TGTGCCAGCGGTCATATCGGACAGGGGGCTAATTACAATGAGCAGTTCTTC.

The chain is built from TRBV11-3 and TRBJ1-4; D unresolved. Germline CDR1 and CDR2: SGHNT and YENEEA. Between the trimmed V and J ends, which lost 2 bases and 3 bases, there was a span of 16 bases. The CDR3 has 17 residues. This CDR3 reads CASSLSGRAVPNEKLFF. The CDR3 coding sequence is TGTGCCAGCAGCTTATCCGGGAGGGCCGTCCCTAATGAAAAACTGTTTTTT.